The 27 T cell receptor beta chains in this list originate from one sample, sequenced in a study of shared clonotypes between healthy human individuals. Clones were read by immunoSEQ multiplex PCR, and TCRdb kept only the in-frame ones, dropping some. The table shows about 610,000 clones, with 96% occurring only once. CD45RO-negative CD8 cells positively selected for CCR7 made up the naive population, which excluded terminally differentiated effector memory CD45RA+ cells. Specimen: naive CD8+ T cells sorted from blood. These receptors originate from a woman aged 25 to 45 in good health.

The rearrangement uses TRBV27 and TRBJ1-2; the D gene is possibly TRBD1 (6 bases). CDR3 length equals 14 residues. Germline CDR1 MNHEY, CDR2 SMNVEV (reference sequence). Trimming stripped 6 bases from V and 4 bases from J, with 15 bases between. CDR3 sequence (DNA): TGTGCCAGCAGACCAGGGGAACACGGCTATGGCTACACCTTC. It yields the protein CASRPGEHGYGYTF.

CDR3 loop: CASSLRQVGNEQYF. Written as DNA, the CDR3 is TGTGCCAGCAGTTTACGACAGGTTGGCAACGAGCAGTACTTC. The chain uses TRBV27 and TRBJ2-7; D perhaps matches TRBD1 (6 bases). The germline CDR1 and CDR2 sequences are MNHEY and SMNVEV (reference sequence). This CDR3 comprises 14 residues. Trimming took off 2 bases at V and 5 bases at J, with 13 bases between the two ends.

The genes are TRBV5-6 and TRBJ1-1; TRBD1 aligns across 9 bases. The CDR3 loop spans 17 amino acids. Per the germline V gene, CDR1 is SGHDT and CDR2 is YYEEEE. The V and J ends lost 2 bases and 5 bases, in that order; junction bases with no gene match: 13. CDR3 coding DNA: TGTGCCAGCAGCTTAACGTCCCGGGACAGGGAAAGGACTGAAGCTTTCTTT. Translation: CASSLTSRDRERTEAFF.

The chain recombines TRBV19 with TRBJ2-1; TRBD2 agrees at 11 bases. This CDR3 spans 15 amino acids. Germline V CDR1 and CDR2: LNHDA, SQIVND (reference sequence). The V segment lost 10 bases and the J segment 9 bases; nucleotides outside the gene matches: 14. CDR3: CATAPTSGMGIEQFF. CDR3 in DNA: TGTGCCACCGCACCGACTAGCGGGATGGGTATTGAGCAGTTCTTC. Variable domain in full (rest from reference TRBV19 and TRBJ2-1): DGGITQSPKYLFRKEGQNVTLSCEQNLNHDAMYWYRQDPGQGLRLIYYSQIVNDFQKGDIAEGYSVSREKKESFPLTVTSAQKNPTAFYLCATAPTSGMGIEQFFGPGTRLTVL.

The chain carries TRBV5-4 and TRBJ1-3, with D tentatively TRBD1 (6 bases). Trimming removed 1 base at V and 7 bases at J, with 18 bases between. CDR1 is SGHNT, CDR2 YYREEE, per germline (reference sequence). The CDR3 is 16 amino acids. The CDR3 here is CASSLWSGGRGNTIYF. For the CDR3, the DNA is TGTGCCAGCAGCTTGTGGTCCGGGGGAAGGGGGAACACCATATATTTT.

The V and J genes are TRBV19 and TRBJ1-2, with a weak D call TRBD1 (6 bases). V was shortened by 5 bases and J by 3 bases, with 13 bases between the two germline ends. The CDR3 runs to 14 residues. Germline V gene lookup returns CDR1 LNHDA and CDR2 SQIVND (reference sequence). The CDR3 reads CASSPATGDYGYTF. Here the CDR3 DNA reads TGTGCCAGTAGTCCGGCGACAGGAGACTATGGCTACACCTTC.

The chain joins TRBV2 to TRBJ2-7, with TRBD1 identical over 8 bases. Germline V CDR1 and CDR2: SNHLY, FYNNEI. V shed 3 bases and J 6 bases; nucleotides not matched to a gene: 4. The CDR3 contains 13 residues. The CDR3 coding sequence is TGTGCCAGCAGTGATCAGGGGGCGGTCGAGCAGTACTTC. It encodes CASSDQGAVEQYF.

This chain joins TRBV11-1 and TRBJ1-1, with TRBD1 as a possible D gene (5 bases). Germline values: CDR1 SGHAT, CDR2 FQDESV (reference sequence). CDR3 length: 14 residues. V lost 5 bases to trimming and J lost 1 base, with 11 bases between them. CDR3 coding DNA: TGTGCCAGCAGCCCAAGGACACAGAACACTGAAGCTTTCTTT. Amino acid sequence: CASSPRTQNTEAFF.

The chain couples TRBV4-2 to TRBJ2-3; D is unresolved. CDR3 size: 14 residues. Germline loops: CDR1 LGHNA, CDR2 YNFKEQ. V lost 3 bases to trimming and J lost 0 bases, with 7 bases between them. The CDR3 coding sequence is TGTGCCAGCAGCCAGGCAGAAAGCACAGATACGCAGTATTTT. This codes for CASSQAESTDTQYF.

This chain connects TRBV5-4 to TRBJ2-7; 9 bases align to TRBD2. CDR3 size: 19 residues. Germline CDR1 reads SGHNT; CDR2 reads YYREEE (reference sequence). J was trimmed by 1 base and V by 4 bases; bases with no gene match: 18. DNA for the CDR3: TGTGCCAGCAGCGGTGTGCGGGAGGGTCCGCTTGGGGCTTCCTACGAGCAGTACTTC. It specifies CASSGVREGPLGASYEQYF.

This chain links TRBV9 with TRBJ2-3, with 11 bases identical to TRBD2. Looked up from germline, CDR1 is SGDLS and CDR2 is YYNGEE. After removal of 0 bases from V and 4 bases from J, the junction contained 7 bases not matched to a gene. The CDR3 has 17 amino acids. The chain's CDR3 is CASSVATTSGISDTQYF. DNA of the CDR3: TGTGCCAGCAGCGTAGCTACGACTAGCGGGATATCAGATACGCAGTATTTT.

This clone appeared a single time. This rearrangement joins TRBV4-2 to TRBJ2-6, with D possibly matching TRBD1 (5 bases). The V and J ends lost 4 bases and 0 bases respectively, with 10 bases between them. The CDR3 runs 16 residues. Looked up from germline, CDR1 is LGHNA and CDR2 is YNFKEQ. Here the CDR3 reads CASSPHRNSGANVLTF. CDR3 DNA: TGTGCCAGCAGCCCGCACAGGAACTCTGGGGCCAACGTCCTGACTTTC.

The CDR3 DNA reads as TGCAGCGTTGTGCAGGTTTTCGGGTCCGGGGAGCTGTTTTTT. Protein product: CSVVQVFGSGELFF. The chain uses TRBV29-1 and TRBJ2-2; D is unclear. The CDR3 runs to 14 residues. Trimming took off 4 bases at V and 6 bases at J, with 15 bases between the two ends. Germline V gene lookup returns CDR1 SQVTM and CDR2 ANQGSEA.

This sequence joins TRBV15 and TRBJ2-7; the D is unclear. Trimming pared 0 bases from V and 6 bases from J, leaving 12 bases between. CDR3 length equals 14 residues. The germline CDR1 and CDR2 sequences are LNHNV and YYDKDF (reference sequence). The DNA of the CDR3 is TGTGCCACCAGCAGAGATCTAGGCGTGGGCGAGCAGTACTTC. It yields the protein CATSRDLGVGEQYF.

The rearrangement links TRBV19 to TRBJ2-3; D is unresolved. Trimming shortened V by 3 bases and J by 2 bases, and 3 bases separated the two germline ends. The CDR3 runs to 12 residues. The germline V gene encodes CDR1 LNHDA and CDR2 SQIVND (reference sequence). Here the CDR3 reads CASSIHTDTQYF. CDR3 coding DNA: TGTGCCAGTAGTATCCACACAGATACGCAGTATTTT.

The chain combines TRBV19 with TRBJ2-1; 9 nucleotides agree with TRBD2. Trimming removed 3 bases from V and 5 bases from J; junction bases left unmatched: 5. The CDR3 sequence is 15 residues long. Germline V CDR1 and CDR2: LNHDA, SQIVND (reference sequence). CDR3 sequence: CASSMVVAGDNEQFF. The CDR3 bases are TGTGCCAGTAGTATGGTGGTAGCGGGGGACAATGAGCAGTTCTTC.

The V gene is TRBV5-1, the J gene TRBJ1-2; D perhaps matches TRBD1 (5 bases). V was cut by 3 bases and J by 1 base, with 16 bases left in between. In germline, CDR1 is SGHRS, CDR2 YFSETQ. This CDR3 contains 16 residues. CDR3 coding DNA: TGCGCCAGCAGCTCTCTGATTACGACAGATAACTATGGCTACACCTTC. The encoded protein is CASSSLITTDNYGYTF.

The chain recombines TRBV7-8 with TRBJ2-7; 9 bases match TRBD1. CDR3 size: 15 residues. The V gene's germline CDR1 is SGHVS and CDR2 FQNEAQ. V trimming: 3 bases; J trimming: 6 bases; junction bases outside the gene matches: 9. The CDR3 is CASSLPGQGGIEQYF. CDR3 nucleotide sequence: TGTGCCAGCAGCTTGCCGGGACAGGGAGGGATCGAGCAGTACTTC.

CDR3 amino acids: CASSQVAEAYEQYF. The CDR3, as DNA: TGCGCCAGCAGCCAAGTGGCGGAGGCCTACGAGCAGTACTTC. The rearrangement uses TRBV4-1 and TRBJ2-7, with a possible D match to TRBD2 (5 bases). The germline V and J ends were trimmed by 1 base and 2 bases, with 9 bases remaining between them. This CDR3 has 14 residues. Germline V gene data show CDR1 as MGHRA and CDR2 as YSYEKL.

This sequence joins TRBV9 and TRBJ2-7, with a tentative D call TRBD2 (6 bases). V lost 4 bases to trimming and J lost 3 bases, with 17 bases between them. The CDR3 consists of 15 residues. The germline gives CDR1 SGDLS, CDR2 YYNGEE. The CDR3 is CASSPSGGNYYEQYF. The CDR3 bases are TGTGCCAGCAGCCCAAGTGGGGGGAATTACTACGAGCAGTACTTC.

The table lists this clone with a few counts. The rearrangement uses TRBV30 and TRBJ1-5; D unclear. Germline values: CDR1 GTSNPN, CDR2 SVGIG (reference sequence). The CDR3 is 12 residues long. V was shortened by 0 bases and J by 4 bases, with 4 bases between the two germline ends. The CDR3 loop reads CAWSVQNQPQHF. As DNA, the CDR3 is TGTGCCTGGAGTGTACAGAATCAGCCCCAGCATTTT.

The J gene is TRBJ1-4, the V gene TRBV15; D is possibly TRBD1 (5 bases). The length of the CDR3 is 17 residues. Germline V gene lookup returns CDR1 LNHNV and CDR2 YYDKDF (reference sequence). V shed 4 bases and J shed 3 bases, with 18 bases lying between them. CDR3 region: CATSTRARGPANEKLFF. The CDR3 nucleotides are TGTGCCACCAGCACACGGGCTAGGGGTCCGGCTAATGAAAAACTGTTTTTT.

The chain employs TRBV5-8 and TRBJ2-7; 10 bases are shared with TRBD1. Germline CDR1 is SGHTS and CDR2 is YDEGEE. This CDR3 has 16 amino acids. Trimming took 0 bases from V and 3 from J; bases not matched to a gene: 6. The CDR3 loop is CASSLAKTGGFYEQYF. In DNA form, the CDR3 reads TGTGCCAGCAGCTTGGCAAAGACAGGGGGCTTCTACGAGCAGTACTTC.

To note about this clone: Germline is not matched at one junction end, which may reflect a read error. V is TRBV20-1 and J is TRBJ2-7; 7 bases line up with TRBD2. Germline V lookup: CDR1 DFQATT, CDR2 SNEGSKA (reference sequence). This CDR3 is 11 amino acids long. For the CDR3, the DNA is TGCAGTGCTAGAGACGGTGGGAGGGCCGTTTTC. The encoded protein is CSARDGGRAVF.

This chain connects TRBV6-1 to TRBJ1-5, with unresolved D. V was clipped by 7 bases and J by 4 bases, with 14 bases between them. The germline V gene has CDR1 MNHNS and CDR2 SASEGT. The CDR3 has 14 residues. CDR3 nucleotide sequence: TGTGCCAGCACGTGGCCAGGCGGTAATCAGCCCCAGCATTTT. Protein sequence: CASTWPGGNQPQHF.

The chain has TRBV4-1 and TRBJ2-7; the D gene is possibly TRBD2 (6 bases). Trimming cost V 1 base and J 3 bases, with 16 bases left between them. The germline gives CDR1 MGHRA, CDR2 YSYEKL. CDR3 size: 16 residues. The CDR3 DNA is TGCGCCAGCAGCCAAGCATTTGGAGGGCCCGACTACGAGCAGTACTTC. As protein: CASSQAFGGPDYEQYF.

The rearrangement joins TRBV28 to TRBJ2-3, with D unresolved. The V gene lost 10 bases and the J gene lost 0 bases, with 23 bases spanning the gap. CDR3 length equals 17 residues. Germline CDR1 is MDHEN and CDR2 is SYDVKM. The CDR3 spells CATTDGERYASTDTQYF. CDR3 DNA sequence: TGTGCCACCACCGACGGTGAGCGATATGCTAGCACAGATACGCAGTATTTT.